This T cell receptor (beta chain) was captured in a study of immune cell composition in non-small cell lung cancer. Generated by immunoSEQ multiplex PCR, the TCRdb table keeps only in-frame clones and is missing some. This sample has around 15,000 clones, with more than 60% found just once. Normal lung sampling was at least 3 cm from the tumour, as distant as possible. DNA was extracted from unsorted cell suspensions stored frozen. The CDR3 totals 12 residues. Germline V gives CDR1 SGDLS, CDR2 YYNGEE. Trimming stripped 1 base from V and 6 bases from J, with 8 bases between. The data were also submitted as part of a second study, on CD4 T cells in lung cancer.

The sequenced sample was non-adjacent lung tissue. The chain uses TRBV9 and TRBJ2-7; D uncertain. The clonotype was recovered from a human donor with non-small cell lung cancer. The CDR3 reads CASSVFSGEQYF. The DNA for the CDR3 is TGTGCCAGCAGCGTATTCTCGGGCGAGCAGTACTTC.